This TCR beta chain was profiled in a study of neurological immune-mediated disorders (dated by TCRdb to about 2019). About the investigation overall: Peripheral blood TCR-beta repertoires from HTLV-I-associated myelopathy (HAM/TSP) patients, multiple sclerosis patients and healthy controls were compared by UMI-based sequencing. Of the approximately 66 subjects in the cohort, approximately 15 were HAM/TSP patients, about 34 were multiple sclerosis patients, and about 20 were healthy controls. Alongside PBMC samples, the set of about 97 TCR-beta libraries contained longitudinal samples, technical triplicates, and paired CD4+ and CD8+ T-cell subsets that had been sorted.

cDNA was synthesized by template-switch 5'RACE using a primer with a 10-nucleotide random unique molecular identifier that tagged each TCR transcript. Every sequencing run covered 15-18 subjects and yielded more than 180 million TCR-beta sequences. Total RNA was extracted with the RNeasy kit. The KAPA Real-time Library Amplification kit was used to amplify TCR-beta VDJ regions with primers targeting the TCR constant region and the 5'RACE anchor. A first PCR added sample indexes and Illumina adaptors, after which a second PCR increased the library yield. After purification with Ampure beads, the TCR product of roughly 650 bp was size-selected on a 2% E-gel SizeSelection system. Before pooling, libraries had their quality checked on a Bioanalyzer, their concentration measured with Qubit, and their quantity determined with the Kapa Library Quantification kit. Paired-end 2 x 150 bp sequencing of the libraries was performed on an Illumina HiSeq 2500. To increase sequence diversity, about 23-30% phiX was spiked into each library pool. The original methods were these. The quality-filtered reads were processed with the UMI-based MiGEC pipeline, whose error correction step removed more than 80% of the raw TCR sequences. IMGT germline references were used for alignment of VDJ genes, and clonotypes were defined by a unique CDR3 amino acid sequence together with V-J genes. VDJtools evaluated clonal expansion, Shannon diversity and CDR3 relatedness (CalcPairwiseDistances, ClusterSamples); CLCbio workbench built phylogenetic trees. Using coefficient-of-variation modelling across technical triplicates, the study counted a clone as expanded if it had at least 8 unique UMIs. TCRdb redid the processing of the public reads, applying fastp at Q25 and MiXCR, and retained in-frame beta chains. All rows with the same CDR3 protein become a single entry with the most common DNA and genes. None of the V and J calls come from the authors' own analysis; TCRdb made them. This sample comprises about 48,000 distinct CDR3 sequences, about 9.3% of them detected only once. The top ten clones comprise over 20% of the sample.

The V end gives up 0 bases and the J end 2 bases, leaving 13 bases in the junction not matched to a gene. The cysteine opens and the phenylalanine closes a CDR3 of 22 amino acids. Just the 66-base CDR3 DNA is kept, in frame starting at base 1. The germline V gene (reference sequence) supplies CDR1 MNHNY and CDR2 SVGAGI. A note on this clonotype: This receptor's antigen is unknown. No base qualities exist here, and no much larger clone lies one base off it.

Unsorted PBMC libraries were generated from 2 million PBMCs stored in RNAlater at -80 °C until RNA extraction. Peripheral blood was subjected to Ficoll-Hypaque density gradient centrifugation to isolate PBMCs, which were then cryopreserved in liquid nitrogen. The study at large found these results: TCR clonal expansion was greatest in HAM/TSP patients and smallest in MS patients, who ranked below even healthy controls. No identical CDR3 amino acid sequences were found to be shared among expanded clones across subjects, suggesting that TCR-beta repertoires were private in all groups.

This clonotype originated in a woman in her thirties or forties with HTLV-1-associated myelopathy (HAM/TSP). Recombination linked TRBV6-6 to TRBJ2-1, with 16 middle bases fitting TRBD2. Material for sequencing was PBMCs. The DNA is as follows: TGTGCCAGCAGTTACTCCCCCCCTGGGACTAGCGGGGGGGAAAGCCCCTACAATGAGCAGTTCTTC. Translated, it gives CASSYSPPGTSGGESPYNEQFF.